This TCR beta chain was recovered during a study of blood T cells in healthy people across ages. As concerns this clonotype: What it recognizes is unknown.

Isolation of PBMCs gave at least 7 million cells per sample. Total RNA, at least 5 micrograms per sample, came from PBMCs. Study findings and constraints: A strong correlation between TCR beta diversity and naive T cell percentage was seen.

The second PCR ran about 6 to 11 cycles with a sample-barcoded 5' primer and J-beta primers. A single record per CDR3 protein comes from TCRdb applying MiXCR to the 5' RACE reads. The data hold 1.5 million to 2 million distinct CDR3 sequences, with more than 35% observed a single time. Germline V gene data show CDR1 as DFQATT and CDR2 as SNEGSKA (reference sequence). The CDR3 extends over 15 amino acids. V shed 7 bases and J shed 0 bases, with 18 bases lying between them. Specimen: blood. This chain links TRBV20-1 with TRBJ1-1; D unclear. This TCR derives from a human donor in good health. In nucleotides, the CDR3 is TGCAGTGAACGGGATTCCGTTAGCATGAACACTGAAGCTTTCTTT. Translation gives CSERDSVSMNTEAFF.